This T cell receptor (beta chain) was retrieved from a study of early T cells in non-severe SARS-CoV-2 infection (dated by TCRdb to about 2021). In the study overall: Because TCR sequencing relied on bulk RNA taken from unsorted whole blood, pairing of alpha and beta chains was not possible.

Results the study describes overall, beyond this receptor: VDJdb matching was skewed toward anti-spike CD8 responses and likely underestimated virus-specific expansions by missing private and CD4 specificities.

Set within a cohort of healthcare workers in London, UK, this nested case-control study involved weekly PCR testing of nasopharyngeal swabs along with blood sampling. Healthcare workers were recruited between 23 and 31 March 2020, during the week of the UK lockdown, and were followed weekly for up to roughly 16 weeks. CDR1 and CDR2, per the germline V gene, are LGHNA and YSLEER. V lost 0 bases and J lost 3 bases, and the count of bases not matched to a germline gene is 8. The CDR3 runs 16 amino acids, cysteine and phenylalanine included. The DNA shown is the 48-base CDR3, in frame from base 1. A note on this clonotype: Its antigen has not been determined. No base quality values were provided; no much bigger clone lies one nucleotide off.

Libraries were built with 5' RACE. Instrument on record: NextSeq 500. Unique molecular identifiers were attached to individual cDNA molecules in the TCR library protocol so that sequencing error and PCR bias could be corrected. Both TCR alpha and beta chains were sequenced, and tight co-correlation was observed between alpha and beta sequence abundances in each sample. On the study's bioinformatics: Decombinator V4 was used to perform V gene, J gene and CDR3 annotation of TCR sequences. TCRs were defined as expanded if a significant change between any two time points was detected under a Poisson model with p below 0.0001. TCR abundances were normalised to the total number of TCRs sequenced per sample and were expressed as counts per million. MAIT TCRs were defined by TRAV1-2 paired with TRAJ12, TRAJ20 or TRAJ33, and iNKT TCRs by TRAV10 paired with TRAJ18. A search of VDJdb, accessed on 1 November 2021, was run for TCRs annotated to CMV, EBV and SARS-CoV-2, with TCRs annotated for multiple antigens excluded. TCRdb reran the public reads through fastp at Q25 and MiXCR, keeping productive beta chains. Rows with a matching CDR3 protein are joined into one entry that keeps the most common DNA and genes. In this record, the V and J calls reflect TCRdb's handling and not the investigators' own analysis. The sample profile shows some 58,000 distinct CDR3 sequences; less than 15% of them were found once. Of the sample, 4% to 4.5% falls within the top ten clones.

The sequence came from an adult who was a healthcare worker with PCR-confirmed SARS-CoV-2 infection or an uninfected control (not recorded which). The rearrangement joined TRBV4-3 to TRBJ2-7, with 7 central nucleotides matching TRBD1. Sample: whole blood. The nucleotide sequence reads as follows: TGCGCCAGCAGCCAAGAGGTGGTGACAGGGATCTACGAGCAGTACTTC. This gives the protein CASSQEVVTGIYEQYF.